The rows below give T cell receptor beta chains drawn from one sample of a study of CD8+CD57+ T cells in acquired aplastic anemia. TCRdb reprocessed the reads with MiXCR, giving one entry per CDR3 protein. Of about 210,000 distinct CDR3 sequences in the sample, about 37% were seen once. Sequenced sample: sorted CD4+, CD8+, or CD8+CD57+ T cells (not recorded which) from PBMCs. These TCRs come from a human donor in good health, serving as a control. Both conserved end residues are part of each CDR3. D genes are given only for firm matches. The size field is filled for only some rows; it gives once, few, many or a size class.

NA,TRBV29-1,NA,TRBJ2-1,TGCAGCGCCGGGGGACTCTTGCAGGTCTATGAGCAGTTCTTC,CSAGGLLQVYEQFF
many,TRBV25-1,NA,TRBJ1-3,TGTGCCAGCAGTGATTGGGGGGGTGGTGGAAACACCATATATTTT,CASSDWGGGGNTIYF
few,TRBV10-3,NA,TRBJ2-7,TGTGCTCCCGGGATCGCGTCTCCCGAGCAGTACTTC,CAPGIASPEQYF
many,TRBV20-1,NA,TRBJ1-4,TGCAGTGCCATTAGGTGGGAAAAACTGTTTTTT,CSAIRWEKLFF
many,TRBV10-3,NA,TRBJ2-7,TGTGCCATCAGACAGGGTTCTGGCTACGAGCAGTACTTC,CAIRQGSGYEQYF
NA,TRBV5-5,NA,TRBJ2-3,TGTGCCAGCAGCTGGTTAGGGTACGACCCAGATACGCAGTATTTT,CASSWLGYDPDTQYF
many,TRBV19,NA,TRBJ1-5,TGTGCCAGTAGTATAGGACCCCAGGGGCGGCAGCCCCAGCATTTT,CASSIGPQGRQPQHF
NA,TRBV11-2,TRBD1,TRBJ1-1,TGTGCCAGCAGCTACGGACAGGGGGCATCGAACACTGAAGCTTTCTTT,CASSYGQGASNTEAFF
NA,TRBV15,NA,TRBJ2-1,TGTGCCACCAGCAGCTTGGTAGCTGGGGGGAATGAGCAGTTCTTC,CATSSLVAGGNEQFF
few,TRBV30,TRBD1,TRBJ2-1,TGTGCCTTAAACAGGGGGACGGGGAATGAGCAGTTCTTC,CALNRGTGNEQFF
NA,TRBV2,TRBD1,TRBJ1-2,TGTGCCAGCTCCCCGACTAGACAGGGCTGGAACTATGGCTACACCTTC,CASSPTRQGWNYGYTF
NA,TRBV20-1,NA,TRBJ1-5,TGCAGTGCTCGGGACATCGATCAGCCCCAGCATTTT,CSARDIDQPQHF
few,TRBV6-1,NA,TRBJ1-2,TGTGCCAGCAGTACCCCCGGGGGGCGCGAGGACTACACCTTC,CASSTPGGREDYTF
few,TRBV9,NA,TRBJ2-3,TGTGCCAGCAGCGTGACGATCCGGGGCACAGATACGCAGTATTTT,CASSVTIRGTDTQYF
many,TRBV24-1,TRBD2,TRBJ2-1,TGTGCCACCAGTGAATTTACTAGCGGGAGGGTCGTCGGGGCGCAGTTCTTC,CATSEFTSGRVVGAQFF
NA,TRBV29-1,NA,TRBJ1-2,TGCAGCGTGGACGGCCCCGAAGTAGGCTACACCTTC,CSVDGPEVGYTF
many,TRBV9,NA,TRBJ2-3,TGTGCCAGCAGCTCACGGACTGGATACACAGATACGCAGTATTTT,CASSSRTGYTDTQYF
NA,TRBV4-2,TRBD2,TRBJ2-7,TGTGCCAGCAGCCAATCCGCCGGGACTAGCGGGGGGGCCCCCTACGAGCAGTACTTC,CASSQSAGTSGGAPYEQYF
many,TRBV9,NA,TRBJ1-4,TGTGCCAGCAGCGAGGGACGGGTACGTGATGAAAAACTGTTTTTT,CASSEGRVRDEKLFF
NA,TRBV9,NA,TRBJ1-5,TGTGCCAGCAGCCCCCCCCGGGACAGCAATCAGCCCCAGCATTTT,CASSPPRDSNQPQHF
many,TRBV4-1,NA,TRBJ1-6,TGCGCCAGCAGCCAACCATCGGGTTCAGGATCACCCCTCCACTTT,CASSQPSGSGSPLHF
NA,TRBV2,NA,TRBJ2-1,TGTGCCAGCAACCGGGAAGGGGGAGTCTATGAGCAGTTCTTC,CASNREGGVYEQFF
many,TRBV12-3/TRBV12-4,TRBD2,TRBJ2-1,TGTGCCAGCAGTTTTTTGCCTAGTAGCGGGGTAGAGCAGTTCTTC,CASSFLPSSGVEQFF
many,TRBV2,NA,TRBJ2-7,TGTGCCAGCAAGCTAGAAGCGGGCTTAGACGAGCAGTACTTC,CASKLEAGLDEQYF
many,TRBV5-4,NA,TRBJ1-1,TGTGCCAGCAGCTTGGACGGTTACACTGAAGCTTTCTTT,CASSLDGYTEAFF
many,TRBV2,TRBD2,TRBJ2-3,TGTGCCAGCAGGGGACTAGCGGGGACGGGAGCGCAGTATTTT,CASRGLAGTGAQYF
many,TRBV10-3,TRBD1,TRBJ2-7,TGTGCCATCACCCGGGACAGGGGGTACGAGCAGTACTTC,CAITRDRGYEQYF
many,TRBV4-1,NA,TRBJ2-7,TGCGCCAGCAGCCAAGGATCCCTCCCCAGCCGTTCCTACGAGCAGTACTTC,CASSQGSLPSRSYEQYF
many,TRBV29-1,NA,TRBJ2-1,TGCAGCGTCGCAGGGTCCTACAATGAGCAGTTCTTC,CSVAGSYNEQFF
few,TRBV24-1,TRBD1,TRBJ1-5,TGTGCCACCAGTGATTCGGACAGGGGTCGCAATCAGCCCCAGCATTTT,CATSDSDRGRNQPQHF
NA,TRBV9,NA,TRBJ2-1,TGTGCCAGCTCACCGGGGACACCTAATGAGCAGTTCTTC,CASSPGTPNEQFF
NA,TRBV5-4,NA,TRBJ1-2,TGTGCCAGCAGTCGGCCCCCCGGGCATGGCTACACCTTC,CASSRPPGHGYTF
few,TRBV6-5,NA,TRBJ1-5,TGTGCCAGCAGTTACTCGCACAGAAACAATCAGCCCCAGCATTTT,CASSYSHRNNQPQHF
few,TRBV12-3/TRBV12-4,TRBD1,TRBJ1-5,TGTGCCAGCAGTCGAAGACAGGGTCGGGGCAATCAGCCCCAGCATTTT,CASSRRQGRGNQPQHF
many,TRBV7-9,NA,TRBJ2-7,TGTGCCAGCAGCGGCGACACCTACGAGCAGTACTTC,CASSGDTYEQYF
NA,TRBV10-3,TRBD1,TRBJ1-2,TGTGCCACCAGCGATAAATGGGACAGCGGTCCGGACACGTATGGCTACACCTTC,CATSDKWDSGPDTYGYTF
NA,TRBV7-6,TRBD2,TRBJ2-7,TGTGCCAGCAGCCCTTGGCGGGGGGCCTACGAGCAGTACTTC,CASSPWRGAYEQYF
NA,TRBV9,NA,TRBJ2-5,TGTGCCAGCAGCGTAGGAGGGGCCCGAGAGACCCAGTACTTC,CASSVGGARETQYF
many,TRBV2,NA,TRBJ2-1,TGTGCCAGCAGTGATCGGGGCGGTGAGCAGTTCTTC,CASSDRGGEQFF
NA,TRBV15,TRBD1,TRBJ2-7,TGTGCCACCAGCAGGGAGGGACAGGGGGCTAGCTACGAGCAGTACTTC,CATSREGQGASYEQYF
many,TRBV20-1,NA,TRBJ1-3,TGCAGTGCCGGAGGCGCTGGAAACACCATATATTTT,CSAGGAGNTIYF